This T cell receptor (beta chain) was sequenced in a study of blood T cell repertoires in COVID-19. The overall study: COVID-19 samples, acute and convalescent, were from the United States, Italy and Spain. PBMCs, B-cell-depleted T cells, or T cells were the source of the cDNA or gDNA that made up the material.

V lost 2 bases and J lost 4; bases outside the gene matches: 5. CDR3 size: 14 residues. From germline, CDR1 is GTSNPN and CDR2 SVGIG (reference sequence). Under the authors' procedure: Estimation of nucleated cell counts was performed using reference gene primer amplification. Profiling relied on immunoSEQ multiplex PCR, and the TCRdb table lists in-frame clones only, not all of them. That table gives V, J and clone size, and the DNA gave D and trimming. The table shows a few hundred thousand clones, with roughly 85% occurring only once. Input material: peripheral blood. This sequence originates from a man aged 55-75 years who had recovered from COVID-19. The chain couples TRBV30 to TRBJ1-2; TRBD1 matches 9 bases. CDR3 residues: CAWSTRQGGYGYTF. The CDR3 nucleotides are TGTGCCTGGAGTACGAGACAGGGGGGCTATGGCTACACCTTC. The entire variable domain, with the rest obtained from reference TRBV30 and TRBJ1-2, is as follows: SQTIHQWPATLVQPVGSPLSLECTVEGTSNPNLYWYRQAAGRGLQLLFYSVGIGQISSEVPQNLSASRPQDRQFILSSKKLLLSDSGFYLCAWSTRQGGYGYTFGSGTRLTVV.